This T cell receptor beta chain was documented in a study of spatial heterogeneity in lung cancer (dated 2019 in TCRdb). Describing the broader study: The donors were about 65 patients from the lung TRACERx cohort who had early-stage, untreated non-small cell lung cancer. Follow-up PBMC samples were sequenced whenever the samples were available, and the median time to follow-up was roughly 2 years after resection. More beta-chain than alpha-chain transcripts were consistently detected, likely reflecting higher beta-chain transcript abundance. In the raw uncorrected reads, each unique combination of TCR and UMI appeared on average more than ten times. TCR alpha and beta repertoires were quantitatively compared across multiple tumor regions, matched nontumor lung and blood in non-small cell lung cancer. Nonsynonymous mutation counts, determined by whole-exome sequencing of tumor tissue, were related to TCR repertoire features. Both alpha and beta chains were TCR-sequenced in samples taken at surgery, namely 220 tumor regions, fewer than 80 matched nontumor lung samples and about 52 PBMC samples.

Libraries were constructed by 5' RACE. Sequencing was performed on a NextSeq 500. The TCR library protocol attached a unique molecular identifier to each TCR cDNA molecule to allow correction of PCR and sequencing errors. Processing in the source paper ran as follows. TCR identification, UMI-based error correction and CDR3 extraction were all carried out with Decombinator tools. Expanded TCRs were defined as those above a frequency of 2 per 1,000, corresponding to the top 1% of the tumor frequency distribution. Rényi diversity was computed with the R vegan package after subsampling each repertoire 100 times to 5,000 TCRs. CDR3 similarity networks were built from amino acid triplet string-kernel similarity, with CDR3s being connected when pairwise similarity was above 0.82. Clones were called with MiXCR by TCRdb after fastp trimmed the public reads at Q25, and only in-frame beta chains were retained. Each CDR3 protein gets just one entry, which takes the most common genes and DNA from the rows behind it. It is TCRdb's table, rather than the study itself, that gives the V and J calls and clone size. Counted in this sample were 110,000 or so distinct CDR3 sequences; 10% to 14% of them appeared once. The ten biggest clones cover approximately 24% of the sample.

This clonotype was recorded many times. Its antigen specificity is not known. No much larger clonotype is one base removed from it; base qualities were not supplied. General study outcomes and caveats: Additional single-cell paired TCR alpha and beta sequencing was considered necessary to confirm, at a functional level, the hypothesis that regional TCRs recognize regional mutations. Comparisons of baseline and follow-up blood repertoires included only 15 or so patients. Ubiquitous expanded tumor TCRs were detected in blood more often at tumor resection than at routine follow-up.

Explained via the paper, the time point label denotes: blood at routine non-recurrence follow-up after resection. Without any cell sorting, TCR sequencing was performed on whole RNA extracted either from tumor and nontumor lung tissue or from cryopreserved PBMC samples. Patients were selected for TCR sequencing only if sufficient RNA was available from at least two tumor regions. Between the V and J ends, shortened by 4 bases and 10 bases respectively, the junction contains 15 bases. The CDR3 has 14 amino acids, counting the end cysteine and phenylalanine. Solely the CDR3 DNA is kept, with 42 bases framed from the first base. The germline V gene gives CDR1 as SGHRS and CDR2 as YFSETQ.

The sequence links TRBV5-1 to TRBJ1-6, and TRBD1 may be the D gene, going by 6 matching bases. The starting material was PBMCs, obtained at follow-up. This TCR was recovered from a female donor with early-stage non-small cell lung cancer. The CDR3 protein is CASSLNRVNSPLHF. DNA sequence: TGCGCCAGCAGCCTGAACAGGGTCAACTCACCCCTCCACTTT.